A single sample is the source of the 14 T cell receptor beta chains below, sequenced in a study of HIV-infected patients and healthy controls. Alpha and beta constant-region primers primed reverse transcription of about 470 ng RNA. Alpha and beta chain libraries were made separately by chain-specific third strand synthesis with multiplexing indices. TCRdb re-derived calls from the 5' RACE reads in MiXCR, one entry per CDR3 protein. The sample lists 13,000 or so distinct CDR3 sequences; roughly 9.6% were seen once. Whole blood was used without fractionation, so all unsorted peripheral T cells were included. Sequenced material: blood. The source of these receptors is an adult in good health.

The J gene is TRBJ2-1, the V gene TRBV19; D gene unclear. The germline V gene encodes CDR1 LNHDA and CDR2 SQIVND (reference sequence). The CDR3 contains 14 residues. V lost 7 bases to trimming and J lost 4 bases, with 14 bases between them. In nucleotides, the CDR3 is TGTGCCAGTATGTCGCCGGTATTATACAATGAGCAGTTCTTC. Encoded protein: CASMSPVLYNEQFF.

This chain joins TRBV29-1 and TRBJ2-7; D call uncertain. CDR3 size: 12 residues. V lost 4 bases, J lost 2 bases, and 9 bases lay in between. CDR1 is SQVTM, CDR2 ANQGSEA, per germline. DNA of the CDR3: TGCAGCGTTGTCCCAGATACCTACGAGCAGTACTTC. Amino acid sequence: CSVVPDTYEQYF.

Relative to its sample, this clonotype is medium-sized. The chain employs TRBV18 and TRBJ2-3; D uncertain. The V gene lost 2 bases and the J gene lost 2 bases, with 2 bases spanning the gap. Germline V CDR1 and CDR2: KGHSH, LQKENI. The CDR3 totals 12 residues. The CDR3 DNA sequence: TGTGCCAGCTCACCATTCACAGATACGCAGTATTTT. This encodes CASSPFTDTQYF.

The chain has TRBV5-4 and TRBJ2-3; D tentatively fits TRBD1 or TRBD2 (5 bases each). V dropped 3 bases and J dropped 1 base, with 12 bases sitting between them. The CDR3 is 15 residues long. The V gene's germline CDR1 is SGHNT and CDR2 YYREEE (reference sequence). CDR3 sequence reads: CASSWSRGGTDTQYF. The CDR3 DNA follows: TGTGCCAGCAGCTGGTCGAGGGGAGGCACAGATACGCAGTATTTT.

This clonotype was seen a few times. The rearrangement joins TRBV12-3 or TRBV12-4 to TRBJ1-1; perhaps TRBD1 as D (6 bases). V lost 8 bases and J 2 bases, leaving 15 bases between the germline ends. CDR3 length equals 14 residues. In DNA form, the CDR3 reads TGTGCCAGCGGGGGCACAGGGATAAACACTGAAGCTTTCTTT. This encodes CASGGTGINTEAFF.

This clonotype showed up just once. V is TRBV29-1 and J is TRBJ2-5; 11 bases align to TRBD2. The ends lost 4 bases at V and 2 bases at J; junction bases unmatched: 3. The germline CDR1 and CDR2 sequences are SQVTM and ANQGSEA. The CDR3 length is 14 residues. CDR3 sequence (DNA): TGCAGCGTTGGCCTAGCGGGGGGTCAAGAGACCCAGTACTTC. This sequence encodes CSVGLAGGQETQYF.

This clonotype was counted at least ten times. The J gene is TRBJ2-7, the V gene TRBV7-6; unclear D gene. The CDR3 runs to 11 residues. V lost 5 bases and J 3 bases, leaving 5 bases between the germline ends. Looked up from germline, CDR1 is SGHVS and CDR2 is FNYEAQ. Here the CDR3 DNA reads TGTGCCAGCAGCAACGACTACGAGCAGTACTTC. Amino acid sequence: CASSNDYEQYF.

At least ten counts were recorded for this clonotype. The genes are TRBV2 and TRBJ2-7; D might be TRBD1 or TRBD2, each matching 5 bases. The CDR3 spans 11 residues. The germline gives CDR1 SNHLY, CDR2 FYNNEI. Trimming left V 6 bases short and J 7 bases short, with 10 bases between. The CDR3 loop reads CASRGEGEQYF. The DNA of the CDR3 is TGTGCCAGCAGGGGGGAAGGGGAGCAGTACTTC.

This clonotype has at least ten counts. The rearrangement joins TRBV20-1 to TRBJ1-5; D gene unclear. The CDR3 consists of 16 residues. The ends were cut back, 0 bases at V and 0 bases at J, with 12 bases in the middle. Germline CDR1 and CDR2: DFQATT and SNEGSKA (reference sequence). The CDR3 loop is CSARETPIYSNQPQHF. The CDR3 DNA reads as TGCAGTGCTAGAGAGACGCCTATATATAGCAATCAGCCCCAGCATTTT.

This clonotype has at least ten counts. The chain uses TRBV5-5 and TRBJ2-2; 7 bases match TRBD2. CDR1 is SGHKS, CDR2 YYEKEE, per germline (reference sequence). The CDR3 has 17 amino acids. V gave up 0 bases and J gave up 5 bases; unmatched junction bases: 10. The CDR3 sequence: CASSLGPLASFTGELFF. The CDR3 DNA is TGTGCCAGCAGCTTGGGCCCACTAGCGAGCTTTACCGGGGAGCTGTTTTTT.

This clonotype is categorized as medium-sized (0.01 to 0.1%). This chain links TRBV29-1 with TRBJ2-1, with D tentatively TRBD1 (6 bases). Germline lookup yields CDR1 SQVTM and CDR2 ANQGSEA. This CDR3 has 13 amino acids. Trimming pared 7 bases from V and 10 bases from J, leaving 20 bases between. CDR3 sequence (DNA): TGCAGCGCAGCCACAGGGAACCATCTCGAGCAGTTCTTC. The encoded protein is CSAATGNHLEQFF.

This clonotype was seen repeatedly, ten times or more. The CDR3 loop is CASSGLTGAPYSDEQFF. Here the CDR3 DNA reads TGTGCCAGCAGCGGACTAACAGGGGCACCCTATAGCGACGAGCAGTTCTTC. V usage is TRBV27 and J usage is TRBJ2-1, with TRBD1 as a possible D gene (7 bases). The CDR3 contains 17 residues. From germline, CDR1 is MNHEY and CDR2 SMNVEV (reference sequence). V was cut by 6 bases and J by 10 bases, with 28 bases left in between.

This clonotype was observed a handful of times. The CDR3 sequence: CASSPARGNTGELFF. The CDR3 bases are TGTGCCAGCAGCCCCGCCCGGGGGAACACCGGGGAGCTGTTTTTT. J is TRBJ2-2 and V is TRBV7-9, with TRBD2 as a possible D gene (5 bases). With 5 bases removed from V and 1 base from J, the gap between germline ends came to 11 bases. Germline V gene data show CDR1 as SEHNR and CDR2 as FQNEAQ (reference sequence). This CDR3 region has 15 residues.

This clonotype has a count of ten or more. The gene calls are TRBV6-5 and TRBJ2-6; D possibly uses TRBD1 or TRBD2 (5 bases each). The V and J ends lost 6 bases and 2 bases respectively, with 11 bases between them. CDR3 length: 15 residues. The germline gives CDR1 MNHEY, CDR2 SVGAGI. CDR3 region: CASRREGAGANVLTF. In DNA, the CDR3 is TGTGCCAGCAGACGGGAAGGGGCTGGGGCCAACGTCCTGACTTTC.